This note documents a single T cell receptor beta chain sequence. Its antigen is unidentified. Within the sample, other DNA sequences also encode this same CDR3. The data were obtained in a study of cytomegalovirus exposure and HLA in healthy donors. Study outcomes and limitations: By a later analysis, the bulk of CMV-associated TCR beta chains appeared HLA-restricted.

CDR3 size: 13 residues. V shed 3 bases and J shed 5 bases, with 10 bases lying between them. Germline V gives CDR1 MNHNY, CDR2 SVGAGI (reference sequence). Both 60 Vbeta primers and 13 Jbeta primers went into the PCR. Only in-frame clones appear in the TCRdb table, and some are missing; sequencing was by immunoSEQ multiplex PCR. The sample lists about 210,000 clones; 60% to 80% were seen once. V usage is TRBV6-6 and J usage is TRBJ2-5; D gene unclear. This clonotype was obtained from a male donor in good health and CMV-seronegative. Material: PBMCs. CDR3 DNA sequence: TGTGCCAGCAGTTATACAGACCGCGAGACCCAGTACTTC. Translating gives CASSYTDRETQYF.